This TCR beta chain was sequenced for a study of cytomegalovirus exposure and HLA in healthy donors. Across the whole study: Both the approximately 130 validation repertoires and the 600 to 700 first-cohort repertoires used the same platform, as reported by a later analysis.

The donors were members of the validation cohort, which comprised 120 subjects and was separate from the first cohort of some 680 subjects. Study-level points and caveats: Subsequent analysis showed first-cohort TCR clusters tending to co-occur in more than 95 validation repertoires.

Germline CDR1 reads LGHNA; CDR2 reads YSLEER. Unmatched junction bases numbered 6, after V lost 4 bases and J lost 5 bases. The CDR3 has 16 residues. The method was immunoSEQ multiplex PCR; TCRdb's version includes in-frame clones alone and lacks a portion of them. Among over 85,000 clones listed, approximately 89% were seen once. Remarks on this clone: Its target is unknown.

The material sequenced was PBMCs. This chain joins TRBV4-3 and TRBJ2-5; 14 nucleotides align to TRBD2. The receptor was derived from a woman younger than 30 in good health and CMV-seronegative. CDR3: CASSRRLAGGRETQYF. As DNA, the CDR3 is TGCGCCAGCAGCCGCCGACTAGCGGGAGGGAGGGAGACCCAGTACTTC.